The present T cell receptor (beta chain) was sequenced within a study of shared clonotypes between healthy human individuals. This CDR3 has 13 amino acids. Germline loops: CDR1 MDHEN, CDR2 SYDVKM. J lost 8 bases, V lost 7 bases, and 7 bases had no gene match. General study results and limits: Shared clonotypes: approximately 4.5% naive CD4, 3% to 3.5% naive CD8, less than 2.5% memory CD4, over 0.3% memory CD8.

Regarding this clone: The antigen remains undetermined.

The protocol was immunoSEQ multiplex PCR, while the TCRdb copy is restricted to in-frame clones and leaves out a portion. This table holds 2 million to 3 million clones, over 85% found once. The chain uses TRBV28 and TRBJ2-4; 8 nucleotides match TRBD2. The sequence came from a young man in good health. Some clones in this sample may be carry-over from other donors' samples. The sample taken for sequencing was naive CD4+ T cells from PBMCs. Subset of the sample: CD45RA+ positively selected. CDR3 DNA sequence: TGTGCCAGCACCCACGGGGGGGGAGACATTCAGTACTTC. It encodes CASTHGGGDIQYF.